This is a list of T cell receptor beta chains from one sample in a study of naive and memory T cell subsets. TCRdb fed the UMI-ligation and nested PCR reads into MiXCR, producing one record per CDR3 protein. Of about 85,000 distinct CDR3 sequences listed, around 13% are singletons. Sequenced sample: central memory CD4+ T cells from blood. These receptors were collected from a human donor in good health. CDR3s include the opening cysteine and the closing phenylalanine or tryptophan. A D gene is named only where the DNA matches it firmly. Clone size is stated in some rows and not others, as once, few, many or a class when expanded.

-	TRBV5-1	-	TRBJ2-2	CASSIGATNTGELFF	TGCGCCAGCAGCATCGGGGCCACGAACACCGGGGAGCTGTTTTTT
-	TRBV10-1	-	TRBJ2-6	CASSSGMTRGRTGANVLTF	TGCGCCAGCAGCAGCGGGATGACCAGGGGGCGAACAGGGGCCAACGTCCTGACTTTC
-	TRBV30	few	TRBJ2-1	CAWRIKSYNEQFF	TGTGCCTGGAGAATTAAGTCCTACAATGAGCAGTTCTTC
TRBD2	TRBV9	few	TRBJ2-5	CASSVGASGLQETQYF	TGTGCCAGCAGCGTAGGTGCTAGCGGCCTCCAAGAGACCCAGTACTTC
-	TRBV7-2	few	TRBJ2-1	CASSPDQKGYNEQFF	TGTGCCAGCAGCCCGGACCAAAAGGGCTACAATGAGCAGTTCTTC
-	TRBV6-2/TRBV6-3	-	TRBJ1-2	CASNAQADSRGYTF	TGTGCCAGCAATGCCCAAGCTGATTCAAGAGGCTACACCTTC
TRBD2	TRBV7-2	few	TRBJ2-7	CASSLWTSGSREQYF	TGTGCCAGCAGCCTGTGGACTAGCGGGAGTCGCGAGCAGTACTTC
TRBD1	TRBV4-1	many	TRBJ1-1	CASSPDGQETFLGTEAFF	TGCGCCAGCAGCCCGGACGGACAGGAAACATTTTTGGGCACTGAAGCTTTCTTT
-	TRBV5-1	many	TRBJ2-4	CASSSGVGKNIQYF	TGCGCCAGCAGCTCGGGAGTAGGCAAAAACATTCAGTACTTC
-	TRBV6-5	many	TRBJ2-7	CASSRDTYEQYF	TGTGCCAGCAGTAGGGACACTTACGAGCAGTACTTC
TRBD2	TRBV5-6	-	TRBJ2-3	CASRPGLGLTDTQYF	TGTGCCAGCAGGCCGGGACTAGGCCTAACAGATACGCAGTATTTT
-	TRBV7-2	-	TRBJ2-7	CASSLERGAYEQYF	TGTGCCAGCAGCTTAGAACGCGGGGCCTACGAGCAGTACTTC
TRBD2	TRBV20-1	-	TRBJ2-3	CSARDPRLAGSTDTQYF	TGCAGTGCTAGAGATCCCCGACTAGCGGGGAGCACAGATACGCAGTATTTT
-	TRBV6-5	-	TRBJ2-7	CASSSSVNWGQYF	TGTGCCAGCAGTTCTAGCGTCAATTGGGGGCAGTACTTC
-	TRBV28	few	TRBJ2-7	CASSLVGGQSEQYF	TGTGCCAGCAGCCTAGTGGGGGGGCAGAGCGAGCAGTACTTC
TRBD2	TRBV27	-	TRBJ2-1	CASSSSGRASNEQFF	TGTGCCAGCAGTTCTAGCGGGAGGGCCTCCAATGAGCAGTTCTTC
-	TRBV7-2	-	TRBJ1-5	CASSFRQGGNQPQHF	TGTGCCAGCAGCTTTCGGCAGGGAGGCAATCAGCCCCAGCATTTT
-	TRBV5-5	few	TRBJ1-1	CASNNRDGGNTEAFF	TGTGCCAGCAATAACAGGGATGGAGGAAACACTGAAGCTTTCTTT
-	TRBV14	few	TRBJ1-1	CASSQDGMNTEAFF	TGTGCCAGCAGCCAAGATGGGATGAACACTGAAGCTTTCTTT
TRBD1	TRBV14	many	TRBJ2-7	CASSRRTGKGEQYF	TGTGCCAGCAGCCGCAGGACAGGGAAGGGCGAGCAGTACTTC
-	TRBV20-1	-	TRBJ1-2	CSASPTDRYGYTF	TGCAGTGCTAGCCCGACAGATCGCTATGGCTACACCTTC
-	TRBV5-1	many	TRBJ2-7	CASSLEFLNTYEQYF	TGCGCCAGCAGCTTGGAATTCCTAAACACCTACGAGCAGTACTTC
-	TRBV27	many	TRBJ2-1	CASNLRRGPYNEQFF	TGTGCCAGCAACCTTAGGAGGGGCCCCTACAATGAGCAGTTCTTC
TRBD2	TRBV3-1	-	TRBJ2-1	CASSGTSRYNEQFF	TGTGCCAGCAGCGGGACTAGCAGATACAATGAGCAGTTCTTC
-	TRBV5-1	many	TRBJ2-6	CASSLGGAGANVLTF	TGCGCCAGCAGCTTAGGAGGGGCTGGGGCCAACGTCCTGACTTTC
TRBD2	TRBV14	many	TRBJ2-7	CASSQVNRGGYEQYF	TGTGCCAGCAGCCAAGTCAATAGGGGAGGGTACGAGCAGTACTTC
-	TRBV9	few	TRBJ1-1	CASSVDLGTTEAFF	TGTGCCAGCAGCGTAGATTTGGGGACAACTGAAGCTTTCTTT
-	TRBV10-2	-	TRBJ2-1	CASSDYRAAYNEQFF	TGCGCCAGCAGTGACTATCGGGCCGCCTACAATGAGCAGTTCTTC
TRBD2	TRBV24-1	many	TRBJ2-3	CATSDASGRAQDTQYF	TGTGCCACCAGTGACGCTAGCGGGAGGGCCCAAGATACGCAGTATTTT
-	TRBV27	-	TRBJ2-1	CASSFAGDYNEQFF	TGTGCCAGCAGTTTTGCAGGGGACTACAATGAGCAGTTCTTC
TRBD1	TRBV7-2	few	TRBJ1-1	CASSLGKITGGGTEAFF	TGTGCCAGCAGCTTAGGGAAGATAACAGGGGGGGGGACTGAAGCTTTCTTT
TRBD2	TRBV20-1	many	TRBJ2-1	CSARGLAGGTEQFF	TGCAGTGCTAGAGGACTAGCGGGAGGAACTGAGCAGTTCTTC
-	TRBV6-4	-	TRBJ1-1	CASSDSAENTEAFF	TGTGCCAGCAGTGACTCGGCCGAGAACACTGAAGCTTTCTTT
-	TRBV2	few	TRBJ1-4	CASLGQSHEKLFF	TGTGCCAGCCTAGGACAGTCTCATGAAAAACTGTTTTTT
TRBD2	TRBV10-3	many	TRBJ2-6	CAISELAASGANVLTF	TGTGCCATCAGTGAACTAGCGGCCTCTGGGGCCAACGTCCTGACTTTC
-	TRBV20-1	many	TRBJ2-3	CSARNQGGGDTQYF	TGCAGTGCTAGGAACCAGGGGGGGGGAGATACGCAGTATTTT
-	TRBV14	-	TRBJ2-4	CASSQDGGNIQYF	TGTGCCAGCAGCCAAGATGGGGGAAACATTCAGTACTTC
TRBD1	TRBV3-1	many	TRBJ1-3	CASRPGGGNTIYF	TGTGCCAGCAGGCCAGGGGGCGGAAACACCATATATTTT
TRBD1	TRBV10-3	-	TRBJ2-2	CAITPQAGGKTGELFF	TGTGCCATCACTCCCCAGGCAGGGGGCAAGACCGGGGAGCTGTTTTTT
TRBD1	TRBV2	many	TRBJ1-1	CASSDGTEMNTEAFF	TGTGCCAGCAGTGACGGGACAGAGATGAACACTGAAGCTTTCTTT
TRBD2	TRBV4-1	many	TRBJ2-1	CASSAPGTSAVDEQFF	TGCGCCAGCAGCGCCCCCGGGACTAGCGCAGTCGATGAGCAGTTCTTC
TRBD2	TRBV20-1	-	TRBJ2-1	CSACVLAGDEQFF	TGCAGTGCTTGTGTCTTAGCGGGAGATGAGCAGTTCTTC
-	TRBV10-3	few	TRBJ2-7	CAISDLPSARNYEQYF	TGTGCCATCAGTGACCTGCCTAGCGCCCGTAACTACGAGCAGTACTTC
TRBD1	TRBV10-3	few	TRBJ2-3	CAIREGQGKTDTQYF	TGTGCCATCAGAGAGGGACAGGGGAAAACAGATACGCAGTATTTT
TRBD1	TRBV29-1	-	TRBJ2-7	CSVEPSGQGYEQYF	TGCAGCGTTGAACCCTCCGGACAGGGGTACGAGCAGTACTTC
-	TRBV18	-	TRBJ1-2	CASSPTAISNYGYTF	TGTGCCAGCTCACCGACGGCCATTTCTAACTATGGCTACACCTTC
TRBD1	TRBV29-1	-	TRBJ1-2	CSVVETGDGYTF	TGCAGCGTTGTGGAGACAGGGGATGGCTACACCTTC